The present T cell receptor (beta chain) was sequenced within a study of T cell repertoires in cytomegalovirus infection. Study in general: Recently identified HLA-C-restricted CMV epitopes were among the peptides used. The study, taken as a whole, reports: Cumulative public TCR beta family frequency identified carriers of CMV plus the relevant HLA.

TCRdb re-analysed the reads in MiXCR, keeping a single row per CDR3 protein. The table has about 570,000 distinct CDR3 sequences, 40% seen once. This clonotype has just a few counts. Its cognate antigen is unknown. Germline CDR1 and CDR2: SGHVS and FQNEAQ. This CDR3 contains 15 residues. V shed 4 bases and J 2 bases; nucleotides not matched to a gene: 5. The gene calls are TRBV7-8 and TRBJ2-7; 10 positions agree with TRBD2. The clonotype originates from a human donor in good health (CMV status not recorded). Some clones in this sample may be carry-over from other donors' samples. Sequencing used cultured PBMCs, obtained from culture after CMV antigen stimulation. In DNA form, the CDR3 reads TGTGCCAGCAGCTCCCTAGCGGGAGTCACCTACGAGCAGTACTTC. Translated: CASSSLAGVTYEQYF.